This T cell receptor beta chain derives from a study of T cells in Graves' hyperthyroidism and ophthalmopathy. There are 14 residues in the CDR3. Trimming shortened V by 6 bases and J by 4 bases, and 12 bases separated the two germline ends. Graves' hyperthyroidism is called stable when ophthalmopathy does not progress within 18 months. Together with thyroid ultrasound, orbital computed tomography, serum thyroxine and TRAb, clinical symptoms were used for diagnoses. This clonotype was counted many times. Its antigen is undetermined. The study, taken as a whole, reports: In simple terms, a model built on 13 V-J features told ophthalmopathy apart from stable hyperthyroidism.

Amplified TCR beta CDR3 regions derived from RNA transcripts. With the HTBI primer set, the TCR CDR3 went through a first round of RT-PCR. One entry per CDR3 protein results from TCRdb running MiXCR on the multiplex PCR reads. The sample lists a few hundred thousand distinct CDR3 sequences; under 15% were seen once. Sample: blood. The chain employs TRBV12-3 or TRBV12-4 and TRBJ2-2; a weak D match, TRBD1 (6 bases). The receptor was isolated from a woman aged 30 to 39 with Graves' hyperthyroidism. The CDR3 DNA reads TGTGCCAGCAGGACAGGTGCGAGCACCGGGGAGCTGTTTTTT. This translates into CASRTGASTGELFF.